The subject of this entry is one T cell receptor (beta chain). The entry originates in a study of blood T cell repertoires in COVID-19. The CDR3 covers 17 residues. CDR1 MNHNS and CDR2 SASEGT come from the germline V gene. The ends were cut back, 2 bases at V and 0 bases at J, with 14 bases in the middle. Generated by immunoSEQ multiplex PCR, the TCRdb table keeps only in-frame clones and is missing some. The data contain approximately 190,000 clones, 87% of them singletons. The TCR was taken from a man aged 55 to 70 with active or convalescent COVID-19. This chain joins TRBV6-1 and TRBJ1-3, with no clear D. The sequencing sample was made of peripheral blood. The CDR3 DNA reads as TGTGCCAGCAGTGAAATCGGCCACCTAGCCTCTGGAAACACCATATATTTT. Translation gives CASSEIGHLASGNTIYF.